What follows describes a single T cell receptor (beta chain). The antigen remains unidentified. The source of the sample is a study of T cells after yellow fever vaccination. V gave up 7 bases and J gave up 2 bases; unmatched junction bases: 10. The V gene's germline CDR1 is LGHDT and CDR2 YNNKEL (reference sequence). This CDR3 is 15 amino acids long. Findings of the study overall: Reappearing after the booster were most of the clones from primary vaccination (roughly 95% CD4, 88% CD8).

TCRdb independently ran MiXCR on the 5' RACE reads; one entry per CDR3 protein. This table has 300,000 or so distinct CDR3 sequences, approximately 10% appearing once. The starting material was CD4+ T cells sorted from PBMCs, obtained 5 days after the yellow fever booster vaccination. The source of this sequence is a man younger than 35 who received the YFV17D yellow fever vaccine. The rearrangement uses TRBV3-1 and TRBJ1-1; the match to TRBD1 covers 7 bases. The CDR3 reads CASTQGQLINTEAFF. The CDR3 DNA is TGTGCCAGCACCCAGGGACAGCTGATAAACACTGAAGCTTTCTTT.